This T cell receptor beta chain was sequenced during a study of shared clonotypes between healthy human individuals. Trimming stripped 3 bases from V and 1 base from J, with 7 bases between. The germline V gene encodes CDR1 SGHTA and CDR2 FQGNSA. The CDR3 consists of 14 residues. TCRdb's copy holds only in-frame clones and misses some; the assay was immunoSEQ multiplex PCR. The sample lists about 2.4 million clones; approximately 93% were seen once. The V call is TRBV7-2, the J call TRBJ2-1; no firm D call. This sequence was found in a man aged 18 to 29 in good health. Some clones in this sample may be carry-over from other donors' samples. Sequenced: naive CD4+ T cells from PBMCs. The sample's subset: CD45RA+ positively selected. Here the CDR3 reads CASSFGRSYNEQFF. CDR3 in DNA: TGTGCCAGCAGCTTCGGACGGTCCTACAATGAGCAGTTCTTC.